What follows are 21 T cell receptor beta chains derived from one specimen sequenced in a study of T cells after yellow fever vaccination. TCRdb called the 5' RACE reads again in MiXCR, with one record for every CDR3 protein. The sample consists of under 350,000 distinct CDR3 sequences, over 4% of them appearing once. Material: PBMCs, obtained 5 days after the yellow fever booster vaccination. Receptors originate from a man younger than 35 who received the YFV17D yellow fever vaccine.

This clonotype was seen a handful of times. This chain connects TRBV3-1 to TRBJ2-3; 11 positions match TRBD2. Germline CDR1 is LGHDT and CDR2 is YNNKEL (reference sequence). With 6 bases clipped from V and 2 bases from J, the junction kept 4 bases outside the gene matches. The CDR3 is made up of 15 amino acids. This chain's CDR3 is CASRLAGAYTDTQYF. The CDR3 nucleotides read TGTGCCAGCAGACTAGCGGGGGCTTACACAGATACGCAGTATTTT.

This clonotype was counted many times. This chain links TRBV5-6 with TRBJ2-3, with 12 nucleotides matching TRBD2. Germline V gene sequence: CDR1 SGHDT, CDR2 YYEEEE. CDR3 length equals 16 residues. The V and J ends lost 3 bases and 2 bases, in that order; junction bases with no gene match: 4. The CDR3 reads CASSSTSGGPTDTQYF. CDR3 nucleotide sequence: TGTGCCAGCAGCTCGACTAGCGGGGGACCCACAGATACGCAGTATTTT. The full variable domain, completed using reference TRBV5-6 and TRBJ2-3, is DAGVTQSPTHLIKTRGQQVTLRCSPKSGHDTVSWYQQALGQGPQFIFQYYEEEERQRGNFPDRFSGHQFPNYSSELNVNALLLGDSALYLCASSSTSGGPTDTQYFGPGTRLTVL.

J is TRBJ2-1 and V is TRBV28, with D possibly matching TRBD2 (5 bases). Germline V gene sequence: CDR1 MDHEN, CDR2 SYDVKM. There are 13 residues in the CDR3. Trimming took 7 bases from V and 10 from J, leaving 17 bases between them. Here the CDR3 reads CASTITGSDEQFF. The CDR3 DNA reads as TGTGCCAGCACCATCACGGGATCCGACGAGCAGTTCTTC.

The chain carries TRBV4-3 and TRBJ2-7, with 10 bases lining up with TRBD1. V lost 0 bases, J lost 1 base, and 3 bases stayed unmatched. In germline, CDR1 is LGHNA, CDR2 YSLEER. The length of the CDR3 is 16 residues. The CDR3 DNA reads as TGCGCCAGCAGCCAAGATACGGGACAGGGGTCCTACGAGCAGTACTTC. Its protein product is CASSQDTGQGSYEQYF.

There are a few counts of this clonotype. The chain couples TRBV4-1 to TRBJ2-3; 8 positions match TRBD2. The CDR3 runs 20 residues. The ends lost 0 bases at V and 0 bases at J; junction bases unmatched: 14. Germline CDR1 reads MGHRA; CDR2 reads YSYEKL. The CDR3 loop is CASSQEPPRGGRASTDTQYF. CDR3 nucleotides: TGCGCCAGCAGCCAAGAGCCCCCTCGCGGGGGGCGTGCTAGCACAGATACGCAGTATTTT.

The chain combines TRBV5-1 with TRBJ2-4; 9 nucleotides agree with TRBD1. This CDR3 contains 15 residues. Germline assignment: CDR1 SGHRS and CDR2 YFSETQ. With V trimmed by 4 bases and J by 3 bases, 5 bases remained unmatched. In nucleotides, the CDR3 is TGCGCCAGCAGCCCACCGGACAGGGGCAAAAACATTCAGTACTTC. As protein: CASSPPDRGKNIQYF.

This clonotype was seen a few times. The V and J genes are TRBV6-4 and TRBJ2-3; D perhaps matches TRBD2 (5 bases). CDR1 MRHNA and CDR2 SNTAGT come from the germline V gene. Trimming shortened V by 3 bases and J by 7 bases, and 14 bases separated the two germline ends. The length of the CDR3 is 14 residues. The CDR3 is CASSERLSSHTQYF. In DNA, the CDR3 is TGTGCCAGCAGTGAGCGACTAAGCAGCCATACGCAGTATTTT.

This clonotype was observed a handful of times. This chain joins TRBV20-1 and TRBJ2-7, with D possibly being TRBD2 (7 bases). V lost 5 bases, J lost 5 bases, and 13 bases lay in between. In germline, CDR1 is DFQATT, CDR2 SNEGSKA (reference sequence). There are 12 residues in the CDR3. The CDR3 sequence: CSASGEGDEQYV. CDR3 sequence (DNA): TGCAGTGCTTCTGGGGAGGGGGACGAGCAGTACGTC.

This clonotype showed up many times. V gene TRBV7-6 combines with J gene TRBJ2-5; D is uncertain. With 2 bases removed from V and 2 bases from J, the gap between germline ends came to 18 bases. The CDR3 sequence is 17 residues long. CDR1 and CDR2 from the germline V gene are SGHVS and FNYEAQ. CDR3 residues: CASSLSRPGLGQETQYF. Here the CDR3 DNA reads TGTGCCAGCAGCTTAAGCAGGCCCGGGTTGGGACAAGAGACCCAGTACTTC.

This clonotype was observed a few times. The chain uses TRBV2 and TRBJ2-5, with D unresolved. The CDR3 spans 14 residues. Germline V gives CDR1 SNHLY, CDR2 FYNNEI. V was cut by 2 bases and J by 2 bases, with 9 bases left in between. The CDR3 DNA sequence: TGTGCCAGCAGTGAATGGTCCGGGCAAGAGACCCAGTACTTC. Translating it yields CASSEWSGQETQYF.

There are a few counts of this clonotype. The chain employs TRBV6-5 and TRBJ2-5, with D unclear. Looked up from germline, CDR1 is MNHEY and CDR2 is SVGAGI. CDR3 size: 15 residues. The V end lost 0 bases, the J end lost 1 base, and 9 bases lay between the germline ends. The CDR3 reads CASSYSTVIQETQYF. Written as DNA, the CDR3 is TGTGCCAGCAGTTACTCAACAGTTATCCAAGAGACCCAGTACTTC.

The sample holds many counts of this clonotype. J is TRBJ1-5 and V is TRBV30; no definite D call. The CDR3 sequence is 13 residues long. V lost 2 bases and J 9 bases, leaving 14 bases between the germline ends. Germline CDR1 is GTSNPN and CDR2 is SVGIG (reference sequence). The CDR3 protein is CAWSSGNHVPQHF. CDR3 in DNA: TGTGCCTGGAGTTCCGGGAACCACGTGCCCCAGCATTTT. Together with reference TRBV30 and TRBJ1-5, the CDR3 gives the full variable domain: SQTIHQWPATLVQPVGSPLSLECTVEGTSNPNLYWYRQAAGRGLQLLFYSVGIGQISSEVPQNLSASRPQDRQFILSSKKLLLSDSGFYLCAWSSGNHVPQHFGDGTRLSIL.

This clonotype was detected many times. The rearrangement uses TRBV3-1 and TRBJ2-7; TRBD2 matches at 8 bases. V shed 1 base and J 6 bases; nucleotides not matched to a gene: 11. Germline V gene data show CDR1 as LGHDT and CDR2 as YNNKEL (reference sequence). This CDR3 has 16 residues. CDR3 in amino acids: CASSQGIAGLAGEQYF. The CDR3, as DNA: TGTGCCAGCAGCCAAGGGATAGCGGGCCTAGCGGGCGAGCAGTACTTC.

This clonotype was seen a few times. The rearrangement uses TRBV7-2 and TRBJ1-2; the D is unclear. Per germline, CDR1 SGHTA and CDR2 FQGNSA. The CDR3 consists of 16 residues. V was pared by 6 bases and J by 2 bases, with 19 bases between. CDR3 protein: CASSPGTVRLNYGYTF. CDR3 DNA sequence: TGTGCCAGCAGTCCGGGCACGGTGAGACTAAACTATGGCTACACCTTC.

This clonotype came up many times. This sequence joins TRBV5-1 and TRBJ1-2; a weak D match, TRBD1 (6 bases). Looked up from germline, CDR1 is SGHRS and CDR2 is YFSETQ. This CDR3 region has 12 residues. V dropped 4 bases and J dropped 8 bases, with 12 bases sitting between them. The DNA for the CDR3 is TGCGCCAGCAGCCCAGGGGATTCAGGCTACACCTTC. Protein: CASSPGDSGYTF.

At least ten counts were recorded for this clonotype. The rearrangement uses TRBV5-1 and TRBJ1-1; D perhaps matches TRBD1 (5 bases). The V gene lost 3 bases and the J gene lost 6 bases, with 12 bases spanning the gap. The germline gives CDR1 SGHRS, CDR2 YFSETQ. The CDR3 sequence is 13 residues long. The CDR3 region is CASSSVGDAEAFF. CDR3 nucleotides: TGCGCCAGCAGCTCGGTAGGGGATGCTGAAGCTTTCTTT. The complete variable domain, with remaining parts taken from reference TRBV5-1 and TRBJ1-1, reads KAGVTQTPRYLIKTRGQQVTLSCSPISGHRSVSWYQQTPGQGLQFLFEYFSETQRNKGNFPGRFSGRQFSNSRSEMNVSTLELGDSALYLCASSSVGDAEAFFGQGTRLTVV.

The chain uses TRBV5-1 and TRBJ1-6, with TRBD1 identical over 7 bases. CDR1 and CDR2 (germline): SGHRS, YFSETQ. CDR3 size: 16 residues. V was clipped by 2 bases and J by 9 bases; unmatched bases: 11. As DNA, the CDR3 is TGCGCCAGCAGCTTCGCCCAGGGGGAGGGCGTTTCACCCCTCCACTTT. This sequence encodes CASSFAQGEGVSPLHF.

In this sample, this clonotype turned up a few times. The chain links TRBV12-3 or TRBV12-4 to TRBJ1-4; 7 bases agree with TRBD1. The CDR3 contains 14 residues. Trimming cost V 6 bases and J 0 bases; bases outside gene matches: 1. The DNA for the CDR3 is TGTGCCAGCAGGGGACAGACAACTAATGAAAAACTGTTTTTT. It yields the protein CASRGQTTNEKLFF.

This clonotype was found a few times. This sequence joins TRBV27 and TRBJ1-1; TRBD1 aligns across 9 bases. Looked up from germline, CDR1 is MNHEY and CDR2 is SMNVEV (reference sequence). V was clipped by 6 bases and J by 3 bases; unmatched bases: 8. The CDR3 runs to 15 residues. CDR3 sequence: CASSWAGQGHTEAFF. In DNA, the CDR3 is TGTGCCAGCAGCTGGGCGGGACAGGGACACACTGAAGCTTTCTTT.

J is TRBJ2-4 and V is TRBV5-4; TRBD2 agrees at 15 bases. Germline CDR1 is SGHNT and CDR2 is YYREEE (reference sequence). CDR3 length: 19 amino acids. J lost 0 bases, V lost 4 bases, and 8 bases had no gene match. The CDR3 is CASSGGLAGGPLAKNIQYF. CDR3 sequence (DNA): TGTGCCAGCAGCGGGGGACTAGCGGGGGGTCCCCTAGCCAAAAACATTCAGTACTTC.

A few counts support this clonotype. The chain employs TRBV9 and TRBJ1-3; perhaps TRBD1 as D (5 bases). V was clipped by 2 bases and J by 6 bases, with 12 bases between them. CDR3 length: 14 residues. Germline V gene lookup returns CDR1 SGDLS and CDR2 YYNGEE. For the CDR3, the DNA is TGTGCCAGCAGCGTCAGCGGGGACCCAAACACCATATATTTT. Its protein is CASSVSGDPNTIYF. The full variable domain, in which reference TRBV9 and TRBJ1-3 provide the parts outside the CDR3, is DSGVTQTPKHLITATGQRVTLRCSPRSGDLSVYWYQQSLDQGLQFLIQYYNGEERAKGNILERFSAQQFPDLHSELNLSSLELGDSALYFCASSVSGDPNTIYFGEGSWLTVV.